The present TCR beta chain was sequenced within a study of blood T cell repertoires in COVID-19. Repertoires were generated with immunoSEQ multiplex PCR, while TCRdb's copy carries only in-frame clones and drops some. The sample has around 130,000 clones, under 90% seen once. This CDR3 comprises 16 residues. V dropped 1 base and J dropped 4 bases, with 17 bases sitting between them. Germline CDR1 reads SGHRS; CDR2 reads YFSETQ. Sequences were obtained from peripheral blood. V gene TRBV5-1 combines with J gene TRBJ1-1; D is possibly TRBD1 (6 bases). The sequence derives from a woman aged 55-70 years with acute or convalescent COVID-19. The CDR3 DNA reads as TGCGCCAGCAGCTTGAGGCAGGGGAGTGTAGGCACTGAAGCTTTCTTT. Protein product: CASSLRQGSVGTEAFF.